The 8 T cell receptor beta chains listed next were all sequenced from one sample in a study of beta chain features in type 1 diabetes. Findings of the study overall: Among all four CD4+ subsets, Type 1 diabetes patients had TCRB CDR3s that were moderately but significantly shorter.

All of the isolated RNA was reverse transcribed, so expressed TCRB transcripts were sequenced. Sequencing was performed with immunoSEQ multiplex PCR; in TCRdb, only in-frame clones are kept and a portion is missing. The repertoire has a few hundred thousand clones, about a tenth of them found once; the top ten carry approximately 0.017%. No antigen has been assigned to these receptors. Sequencing used naive CD4+ T cells from blood. The receptors here all came from a man aged 30 to 39 with type 1 diabetes.

This clone has more than one count but fewer than ten. The CDR3 here is CASSLPGTGGTEAFF. The CDR3 bases are TGTGCCAGCAGCTTGCCCGGGACAGGGGGGACTGAAGCTTTCTTT. The rearrangement joins TRBV5-4 to TRBJ1-1; 11 bases are a match to TRBD1. Germline lookup yields CDR1 SGHNT and CDR2 YYREEE (reference sequence). The CDR3 consists of 15 residues. V was clipped by 1 base and J by 5 bases; unmatched bases: 4. The whole variable domain, filled in from reference TRBV5-4 and TRBJ1-1, reads ETGVTQSPTHLIKTRGQQVTLRCSSQSGHNTVSWYQQALGQGPQFIFQYYREEENGRGNFPPRFSGLQFPNYSSELNVNALELDDSALYLCASSLPGTGGTEAFFGQGTRLTVV.

J is TRBJ2-1 and V is TRBV7-2, with D perhaps TRBD2 (5 bases). Germline CDR1 and CDR2: SGHTA and FQGNSA. Deletions cut 2 bases from V and 10 bases from J, with 6 bases between. The CDR3 is 11 residues long. DNA for the CDR3: TGTGCCAGCAGCTTAACGGGGGAGCAGTTCTTC. Encoded protein: CASSLTGEQFF.

The chain joins TRBV9 to TRBJ2-5; 7 bases agree with TRBD1. Germline loops: CDR1 SGDLS, CDR2 YYNGEE. The CDR3 runs to 15 residues. J was trimmed by 1 base and V by 2 bases; bases with no gene match: 5. CDR3 residues: CASSVQSGGQETQYF. In nucleotides, the CDR3 is TGTGCCAGCAGCGTGCAATCAGGGGGCCAAGAGACCCAGTACTTC.

This clone appeared a few times. Other nucleotide sequences from this sample produce the same CDR3. The chain employs TRBV9 and TRBJ2-5; a weak D match, TRBD2 (6 bases). Trimming stripped 2 bases from V and 4 bases from J, with 9 bases between. The germline V gene encodes CDR1 SGDLS and CDR2 YYNGEE. The length of the CDR3 is 13 residues. The CDR3 DNA sequence: TGTGCCAGCAGCGTCGGGGGTTTAGAGACCCAGTACTTC. Translating gives CASSVGGLETQYF.

The sample holds a few counts of this clone. The chain uses TRBV5-1 and TRBJ1-2; TRBD1 agrees at 7 bases. Trimming took 0 bases from V and 4 from J; bases not matched to a gene: 9. This CDR3 spans 16 amino acids. Germline CDR1 and CDR2: SGHRS and YFSETQ. The CDR3 DNA is TGCGCCAGCAGCTTGGCCGCAGTCGGGACAGTCTATGGCTACACCTTC. This codes for CASSLAAVGTVYGYTF.

This clone was seen more than once but under ten times. The chain joins TRBV7-9 to TRBJ1-2; 7 bases agree with TRBD1. This CDR3 region has 14 residues. V lost 3 bases, J lost 8 bases, and 9 bases stayed unmatched. CDR1 is SEHNR and CDR2 is FQNEAQ in the germline V gene (reference sequence). CDR3 sequence (DNA): TGTGCCAGCAGCTTTGGGCAGGGGGTACGAGGCTACACCTTC. It translates to CASSFGQGVRGYTF.

V gene TRBV20-1 combines with J gene TRBJ1-2, with D possibly TRBD1 on 5 matching bases. The CDR3 spans 10 residues. V shed 7 bases and J shed 4 bases, with 7 bases lying between them. The germline V gene encodes CDR1 DFQATT and CDR2 SNEGSKA (reference sequence). The CDR3 is CSVGGYGYTF. CDR3 DNA: TGCAGTGTGGGGGGCTATGGCTACACCTTC.

This clone was detected a few times. V and J are TRBV15 and TRBJ2-3, with TRBD2 matching 15 bases. The CDR3 extends over 15 amino acids. CDR1 is LNHNV and CDR2 is YYDKDF in the germline V gene (reference sequence). Trimming cost V 6 bases and J 14 bases; bases outside gene matches: 12. Here the CDR3 reads CATRSNRTSGGAGYF. The DNA of the CDR3 is TGTGCCACCAGATCGAATCGGACTAGCGGGGGGGCCGGGTATTTT.